This entry features one T cell receptor (beta chain) sequence. There is no known antigen for this receptor. Per-base qualities were not stored, and no clone one base away is much larger. The junction carries 14 bases between V and J, which are trimmed by 4 bases and 1 base respectively. The CDR3 measures 15 amino acids from cysteine to phenylalanine. Just CDR3 DNA is preserved here, 45 bases in frame from base 1. CDR1 and CDR2, per the germline V gene, are SGHNT and YENEEA. The trial excluded patients who had a history of autoimmune disease or were on systemic immunosuppression. Peripheral blood for TCR sequencing was drawn from every dose cohort at baseline, at cycle 4 day 1 and at cycle 7 day 1. The samples were drawn from a first-in-human, open-label, multicenter phase I dose-escalation trial of ivuxolimab. Adults with locally advanced or metastatic head and neck squamous cell, hepatocellular, melanoma or renal cell carcinoma were enrolled in the trial. CD4+ and CD8+ T cells were sorted separately from peripheral blood before TCR sequencing.

This entry is derived from a study of OX40 agonist ivuxolimab in advanced cancers. Regarding the study in general: Ivuxolimab was an agonistic, fully human IgG2 monoclonal antibody directed against OX40 (CD134), a costimulatory receptor. Patients were allowed to have had prior anti-PD-1, anti-PD-L1 or anti-CTLA-4 therapy, and roughly 40% of the dose-escalation patients had previously received checkpoint inhibitors. The purpose of peripheral TCRbeta sequencing was to test whether ivuxolimab changed TCR sequence diversity and led to clonal T-cell expansion. The monotherapy dose-escalation portion (N ≈ 52 patients) of the phase I ivuxolimab trial is reported in the paper. Partial responses occurred in three dose-escalation patients: two with cutaneous melanoma and one with hepatocellular carcinoma. Of the roughly 52 patients in dose escalation, about 20 had hepatocellular carcinoma, some 15 had melanoma, 9 had renal cell carcinoma and 9 had head and neck cancer. Intravenous ivuxolimab was administered to patients every 2 weeks at six dose levels: 0.01, 0.1, 0.3, 1.5, 3 and 10 mg/kg. In the dose-escalation cohort, 70% to 90% of patients were male, and the mean age was 60 years with a range of roughly 23 to 90. Study-level results and caveats: On average, CD8+ T cells showed more expanded clones than CD4+ T cells after ivuxolimab. The antigen specificity of the clonally expanded peripheral T cells was not determined. Partial responders in the 0.1-3.0 mg/kg groups had among the lowest normalized peripheral clonal expansion, especially among CD8+ T cells. At doses of 0.1 to 3.0 mg/kg, clonal expansion of both CD4+ and CD8+ T cells in blood was seen between baseline and week 6. Low levels of normalized T-cell clonal expansion were also seen in some nonresponding patients.

Genomic DNA was isolated from the sorted cells so that the TCRbeta CDR3 region could be sequenced. The immunoSEQ Assay was used for sequencing of TCRbeta CDR3 regions. TCRdb provides this immuneACCESS table in a form limited to in-frame rearrangements. Some clones are lacking; in checked studies, under half of them reflect an unresolved V gene, and why the rest are absent is not known. In all, the sample holds around 150,000 clones, and 90% of those were seen once. 1.1% of the sample lies in the top ten. The clonotype was recovered from an adult with an advanced solid tumor such as melanoma, head and neck, liver or kidney cancer. The sequencing used CD4+ or CD8+ T cells sorted from blood, collected in a trial of the OX40 agonist ivuxolimab. The rearrangement combines TRBV11-3 with TRBJ2-7, with no D gene named confidently. The DNA reads TGTGCCAGCAGCTCAGGAATCTACACTTCCTACGAGCAGTACTTC. Its amino acids are CASSSGIYTSYEQYF.